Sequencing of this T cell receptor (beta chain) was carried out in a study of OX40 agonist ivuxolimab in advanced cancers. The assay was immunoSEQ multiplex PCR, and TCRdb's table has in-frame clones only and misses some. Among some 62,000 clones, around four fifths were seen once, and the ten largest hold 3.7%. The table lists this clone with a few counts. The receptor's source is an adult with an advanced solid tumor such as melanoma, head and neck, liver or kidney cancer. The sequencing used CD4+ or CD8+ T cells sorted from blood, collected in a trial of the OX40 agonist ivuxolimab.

DNA of the CDR3: TGTGCCAGCAGTGAATCAGAGGGAGGCTCTAGCACAGATACGCAGTATTTT. It codes for CASSESEGGSSTDTQYF. The J gene is TRBJ2-3, the V gene TRBV25-1, with a tentative D call TRBD2 (6 bases). Trimming took off 1 base at V and 0 bases at J, with 14 bases between the two ends. The CDR3 runs 17 residues. From germline, CDR1 is MGHDK and CDR2 SYGVNS.